This T cell receptor beta chain was captured in a study of blood T cell repertoires in COVID-19. For the study at large: T cells, B-cell-depleted T cells, or PBMCs supplied cDNA or gDNA.

Germline values: CDR1 KGHDR, CDR2 SFDVKD. The CDR3 spans 13 residues. With V trimmed by 8 bases and J by 6 bases, 5 bases remained unmatched. Original data processing: Amplification with reference gene primers provided the estimates of nucleated cell counts. Here immunoSEQ multiplex PCR was the method, and the copy in TCRdb shows in-frame clones only, minus some. D and trimming come from the DNA, and the V and J calls and clone size come from that table. The data contain about 230,000 clones, about 90% of them singletons. In terms of age and location, participants ranged from roughly 18 to 95 years and lived in about 25 US areas. Cohort 3 donors counted as recovered after two negative PCRs, clearance, or resolved symptoms.

This chain joins TRBV24-1 and TRBJ2-7, with 11 nucleotides matching TRBD1. Sequencing input: PBMCs or T cells enriched from blood (not recorded which). The TCR sequence derives from a man under 40 who had recovered from COVID-19. The CDR3 DNA reads TGTGCCACCACAGGACAGGGGGCTTGCGAGCAGTACTTC. Translating it yields CATTGQGACEQYF.